This T cell receptor beta chain was recorded in a study of blood T cell repertoires in COVID-19. At the level of the study: COVID-19 samples collected from the United States, Italy and Spain covered acute and convalescent phases. From T cells, B-cell-depleted T cells, or PBMCs came the material, which was cDNA or gDNA.

Of note for this clone: One end of the junction does not line up with germline, which may come from a read error.

The germline CDR1 and CDR2 sequences are SGHVS and FQNEAQ. The CDR3 runs 15 residues. Source study methods: Researchers report that nucleated cell counts were estimated from reference gene primer amplification. Using immunoSEQ multiplex PCR, the repertoire was profiled, and TCRdb retains in-frame clones only, with some absent. The V and J calls and clone size were taken over from that table, and D and trimming were inferred from the DNA. The sample consists of about 120,000 clones, about nine tenths of them appearing once. The clonotype was recovered from a human donor in a cohort sampled during active COVID-19. The chain uses TRBV7-8 and TRBJ2-4, with TRBD2 matching over 7 bases. Sample: peripheral blood. Written as DNA, the CDR3 is TGTGCCAGCAGCCTAGCGGTCCCTCCGAGGAACATTCAGTACTTC. Encoded protein: CASSLAVPPRNIQYF.